These 12 T cell receptor beta chains originate from one sample sequenced in a study of graft-versus-host responses after intestinal transplantation. Their antigen targets remain unknown. The data were produced by immunoSEQ multiplex PCR, yet TCRdb's version contains in-frame clones alone and is incomplete. This table has 90,000 to 120,000 clones, approximately 88% appearing once. The sequences come from unstimulated CD4+ T cells sorted from spleen or lymph node cells, collected before transplant. The receptors come from a human donor who was the organ donor for an intestinal transplant.

V usage is TRBV10-3 and J usage is TRBJ2-1; maybe TRBD2 (6 bases). The CDR3 loop spans 16 amino acids. V was shortened by 5 bases and J by 0 bases, with 14 bases between the two germline ends. The germline CDR1 and CDR2 sequences are ENHRY and SYGVKD. The CDR3 region is CAISPIGRSSYNEQFF. The CDR3, as DNA: TGTGCCATCAGTCCCATTGGGAGGAGCTCCTACAATGAGCAGTTCTTC.

The chain links TRBV7-9 to TRBJ2-7; no clear D. Germline lookup yields CDR1 SEHNR and CDR2 FQNEAQ (reference sequence). The V gene lost 5 bases and the J gene lost 2 bases, with 19 bases spanning the gap. The CDR3 covers 16 residues. In DNA form, the CDR3 reads TGTGCCAGCAGCCCAGAGCCCGGTTCCCCTCCCTACGAGCAGTACTTC. This gives the protein CASSPEPGSPPYEQYF.

The V gene is TRBV5-4, the J gene TRBJ2-2; 12 bases map to TRBD2. CDR1 and CDR2 (germline): SGHNT, YYREEE (reference sequence). J lost 3 bases, V lost 4 bases, and 4 bases had no gene match. The CDR3 has 16 residues. The CDR3 DNA follows: TGTGCCAGCAGCCCGAGACTAGCGGGGGACACCGGGGAGCTGTTTTTT. As protein: CASSPRLAGDTGELFF.

This rearrangement joins TRBV5-6 to TRBJ2-3; possibly TRBD2 for D (5 bases). The germline V gene has CDR1 SGHDT and CDR2 YYEEEE. Trimming shortened V by 4 bases and J by 0 bases, and 18 bases separated the two germline ends. The CDR3 spans 17 residues. The CDR3 region has the DNA TGTGCCAGCAGCGGAGGAGGATATTTTACTAGCACAGATACGCAGTATTTT. Its protein product is CASSGGGYFTSTDTQYF.

V usage is TRBV5-1 and J usage is TRBJ1-1; 7 bases fit TRBD1. The germline V gene encodes CDR1 SGHRS and CDR2 YFSETQ. The CDR3 totals 13 residues. The V segment lost 4 bases and the J segment 3 bases; nucleotides outside the gene matches: 3. CDR3 amino acids: CASSPDRDTEAFF. The CDR3 coding sequence is TGCGCCAGCAGCCCTGACAGGGACACTGAAGCTTTCTTT.

This rearrangement joins TRBV27 to TRBJ2-1, with 7 bases lining up with TRBD2. This CDR3 is built from 15 residues. Unmatched junction bases numbered 9, after V lost 4 bases and J lost 6 bases. Germline CDR1 reads MNHEY; CDR2 reads SMNVEV (reference sequence). The CDR3 DNA follows: TGTGCCAGCAGTTCCTATATGACTAGCCGCAATGAGCAGTTCTTC. Residues: CASSSYMTSRNEQFF.

This clone was seen once. V and J are TRBV6-1 and TRBJ1-1; 9 bases align to TRBD1. Germline lookup yields CDR1 MNHNS and CDR2 SASEGT. Trimming took 5 bases from V and 4 from J; bases not matched to a gene: 8. This CDR3 region has 15 residues. CDR3 nucleotides: TGTGCCAGCAGTCCTAGGACAGGGGAGGTCACTGAAGCTTTCTTT. Translation: CASSPRTGEVTEAFF.

The rearrangement joins TRBV7-8 to TRBJ2-1; D may match TRBD1 or TRBD2 (5 bases each). Germline CDR1 and CDR2: SGHVS and FQNEAQ. The CDR3 loop spans 18 amino acids. Trimming took 1 base from V and 0 from J, leaving 16 bases between them. The CDR3 DNA reads as TGTGCCAGCAGCTTAGGGTCCTTTGGGGGAATCTCCTACAATGAGCAGTTCTTC. Amino acid sequence: CASSLGSFGGISYNEQFF.

This clone was found a few times. The chain's CDR3 is CASSSDTVDNEAFF. CDR3 nucleotide sequence: TGTGCCAGCAGTTCGGACACGGTGGATAATGAAGCTTTCTTT. V is TRBV6-6 and J is TRBJ1-1, with a tentative D call TRBD1 (5 bases). This CDR3 is built from 14 residues. V shed 4 bases and J shed 7 bases, with 16 bases lying between them. Per the germline V gene, CDR1 is MNHNY and CDR2 is SVGAGI (reference sequence).

This clone was observed a single time. The rearrangement joins TRBV7-3 to TRBJ2-5; no definite D call. Between the trimmed V and J ends, which lost 3 bases and 2 bases, there was a span of 7 bases. The CDR3 covers 13 residues. Looked up from germline, CDR1 is SGHTA and CDR2 is FQGTGA. The CDR3 reads CASSFGLQETQYF. Here the CDR3 DNA reads TGTGCCAGCAGCTTCGGCCTTCAAGAGACCCAGTACTTC.

The V call is TRBV28, the J call TRBJ1-1; 8 bases are a match to TRBD1. The germline V gene has CDR1 MDHEN and CDR2 SYDVKM. J was trimmed by 11 bases and V by 7 bases; bases with no gene match: 9. The CDR3 runs 12 residues. This CDR3 is CASTRRQGKAFF. CDR3 DNA: TGTGCCAGCACTCGTCGACAGGGGAAGGCTTTCTTT.

The V and J genes are TRBV9 and TRBJ1-2; the match to TRBD1 covers 11 bases. V lost 4 bases, J lost 3 bases, and 2 bases stayed unmatched. The CDR3 has 14 residues. Germline CDR1 SGDLS, CDR2 YYNGEE. The CDR3 protein is CASSSGQGDYGYTF. The CDR3 nucleotides are TGTGCCAGCAGCTCGGGACAGGGGGACTATGGCTACACCTTC.